Listed here are 10 T cell receptor beta chains from one sample, sequenced in a study of cytomegalovirus exposure and HLA in healthy donors. Both 60 Vbeta primers and 13 Jbeta primers went into the PCR. Clones were read by immunoSEQ multiplex PCR, and TCRdb kept only the in-frame ones, dropping some. The sample has hundreds of thousands of clones, roughly 80% seen once; the top ten hold roughly 5.5%. Material: PBMCs. The receptors were gathered from a middle-aged man in good health and CMV-seropositive.

V gene TRBV21-1 combines with J gene TRBJ1-5; TRBD1 is the table's D call, not checked against the DNA. TRBV21-1 corresponds to a pseudogene. The CDR3 is 16 amino acids. The CDR3 region is CASSKAVYRRNQPQHF. The CDR3 DNA is TGTGCCAGCAGCAAAGCGGTTTACAGGCGCAATCAGCCCCAGCATTTT.

The CDR3 reads CASSTGWTNEKLFF. DNA for the CDR3: TGTGCCAGCAGTACAGGGTGGACTAATGAAAAACTGTTTTTT. The chain combines TRBV7-6 with TRBJ1-4, with D perhaps matching TRBD1 (6 bases). Germline CDR1 SGHVS, CDR2 FNYEAQ. With 6 bases removed from V and 2 bases from J, the gap between germline ends came to 10 bases. The CDR3 has 14 amino acids.

The rearrangement joins TRBV2 to TRBJ2-7; D remains unclear. Trimming took 4 bases from V and 5 from J, leaving 12 bases between them. From germline, CDR1 is SNHLY and CDR2 FYNNEI. The CDR3 totals 13 residues. The CDR3 sequence is CASSVSRLNEQYF. CDR3 nucleotide sequence: TGTGCCAGCAGTGTTTCTAGGCTCAACGAGCAGTACTTC.

The table lists this clone with a few counts. The chain employs TRBV21-1 and TRBJ1-5; TRBD1, the D gene given by the table, was not confirmed from the DNA. TRBV21-1 is a known pseudogene. The CDR3 length is 16 residues. The CDR3 spells CASSKEGPRPNQPQHF. Here the CDR3 DNA reads TGTGCCAGCAGCAAAGAGGGGCCGCGACCTAATCAGCCCCAGCATTTT.

V is TRBV10-1 and J is TRBJ2-7, with a tentative D call TRBD1 (7 bases). V shed 2 bases and J shed 1 base, with 12 bases lying between them. The CDR3 is made up of 15 amino acids. CDR1 WNHNN and CDR2 SYGVQD come from the germline V gene (reference sequence). CDR3 bases: TGCGCCAGCAGTGAGCGGGCAGGGGGGTCCTACGAGCAGTACGTC. It encodes CASSERAGGSYEQYV.

This chain links TRBV5-1 with TRBJ1-2; D may be TRBD1 (6 bases). The CDR3 spans 15 residues. Germline values: CDR1 SGHRS, CDR2 YFSETQ. The V end lost 2 bases, the J end lost 5 bases, and 16 bases lay between the germline ends. The CDR3 nucleotides are TGCGCCAGCAGCTTTGAAGCGGGGGCAAGATATGGCTACACCTTC. Encoded protein: CASSFEAGARYGYTF.

This rearrangement joins TRBV5-4 to TRBJ2-1; 13 nucleotides line up with TRBD2. V was pared by 4 bases and J by 2 bases, with 3 bases of the junction left unmatched. This CDR3 comprises 16 residues. Germline lookup yields CDR1 SGHNT and CDR2 YYREEE (reference sequence). For the CDR3, the DNA is TGTGCCAGCAGCGCGGGACTAGCGGGACCCTACAATGAGCAGTTCTTC. Residues: CASSAGLAGPYNEQFF.

This clone was counted a single time. Other DNA sequences from this sample encode an identical CDR3 as well. The chain links TRBV18 to TRBJ2-3, with 9 bases aligning to TRBD1. Germline-derived CDR1 and CDR2 are KGHSH and LQKENI. V dropped 3 bases and J dropped 2; count of bases not matched to a gene: 3. The CDR3 covers 15 residues. The CDR3 sequence: CASSPGQGNTDTQYF. The CDR3 nucleotides are TGTGCCAGCTCACCCGGACAGGGGAACACAGATACGCAGTATTTT.

The rearrangement links TRBV6-1 to TRBJ1-3; D remains ambiguous. The CDR3 is 10 amino acids. Germline V gives CDR1 MNHNS, CDR2 SASEGT. Trimming stripped 4 bases from V and 10 bases from J, with 5 bases between. CDR3 DNA: TGTGCCAGCAGTGGCCTAACCATATATTTT. Translating gives CASSGLTIYF.

The rearrangement uses TRBV7-9 and TRBJ2-5; 14 bases fit TRBD2. The germline V gene encodes CDR1 SEHNR and CDR2 FQNEAQ (reference sequence). The CDR3 is 15 residues long. V shed 5 bases, J shed 14 bases, and the junction held 13 bases outside the gene matches. CDR3 in amino acids: CASSPGLAGDSFGYF. In nucleotides, the CDR3 is TGTGCCAGCAGCCCGGGACTAGCGGGAGACTCATTCGGATACTTC.